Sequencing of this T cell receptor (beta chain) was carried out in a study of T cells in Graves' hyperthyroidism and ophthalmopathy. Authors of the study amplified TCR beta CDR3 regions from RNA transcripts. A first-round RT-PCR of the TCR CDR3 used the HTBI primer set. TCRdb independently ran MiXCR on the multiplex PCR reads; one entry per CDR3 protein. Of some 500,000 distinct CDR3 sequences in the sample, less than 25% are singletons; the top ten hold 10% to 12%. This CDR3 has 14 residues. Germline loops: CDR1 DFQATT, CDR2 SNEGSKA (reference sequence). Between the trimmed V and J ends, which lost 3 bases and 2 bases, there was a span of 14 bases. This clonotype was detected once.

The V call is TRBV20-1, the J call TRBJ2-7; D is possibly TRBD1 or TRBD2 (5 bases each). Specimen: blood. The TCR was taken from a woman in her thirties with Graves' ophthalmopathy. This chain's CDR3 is CSASGQRGAYEQYF. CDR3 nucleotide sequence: TGCAGTGCTAGCGGTCAACGAGGGGCCTACGAGCAGTACTTC.